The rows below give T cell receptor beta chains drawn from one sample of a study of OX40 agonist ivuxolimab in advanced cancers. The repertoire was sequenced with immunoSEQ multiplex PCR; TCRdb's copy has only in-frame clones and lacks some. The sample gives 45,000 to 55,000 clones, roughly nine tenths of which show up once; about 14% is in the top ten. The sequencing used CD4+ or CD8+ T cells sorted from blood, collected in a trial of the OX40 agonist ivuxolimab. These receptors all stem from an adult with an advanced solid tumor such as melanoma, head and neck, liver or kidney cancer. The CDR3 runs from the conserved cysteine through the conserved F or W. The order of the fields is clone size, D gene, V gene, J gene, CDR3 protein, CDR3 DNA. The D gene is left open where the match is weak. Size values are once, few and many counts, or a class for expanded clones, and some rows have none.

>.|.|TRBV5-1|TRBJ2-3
CASSFGTDSSTDTQYF
TGCGCCAGCAGCTTCGGGACTGATTCTAGCACAGATACGCAGTATTTT
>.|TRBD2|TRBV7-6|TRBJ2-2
CASSLVSERDYTGELFF
TGTGCCAGCAGCTTAGTCAGCGAGCGGGATTACACCGGGGAGCTGTTTTTT
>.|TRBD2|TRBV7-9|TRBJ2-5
CASSFGASGPKQETQYF
TGTGCCAGCAGCTTCGGGGCTAGCGGGCCTAAGCAAGAGACCCAGTACTTC
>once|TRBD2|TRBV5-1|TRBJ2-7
CASSRMGGRAGEQYF
TGCGCCAGCAGCAGGATGGGCGGGAGGGCCGGCGAGCAGTACTTC
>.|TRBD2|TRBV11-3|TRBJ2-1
CASSLRLAGGRDEQFF
TGTGCCAGCAGCTTGAGGCTAGCGGGAGGCCGCGATGAGCAGTTCTTC
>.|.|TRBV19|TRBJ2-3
CASSIDREWSPDTQYF
TGTGCCAGTAGTATTGATCGGGAGTGGAGCCCAGATACGCAGTATTTT
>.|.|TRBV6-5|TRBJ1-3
CASTRLPRPGNTIYF
TGTGCCAGCACACGTCTTCCGAGGCCTGGAAACACCATATATTTT
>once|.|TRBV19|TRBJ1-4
CASKHQGRDEKLFF
TGTGCCAGTAAACATCAGGGGAGAGATGAAAAACTGTTTTTT
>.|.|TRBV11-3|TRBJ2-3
CASSPQITDTQYF
TGTGCCAGCAGCCCACAGATTACAGATACGCAGTATTTT
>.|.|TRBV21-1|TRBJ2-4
CASSTLDRPSAKNIQYF
TGTGCCAGCAGCACCTTGGACCGTCCCTCCGCCAAAAACATTCAGTACTTC
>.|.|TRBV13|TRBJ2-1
CASSLGPSSNEQFF
TGTGCCAGCAGCTTAGGCCCTAGTAGTAATGAGCAGTTCTTC
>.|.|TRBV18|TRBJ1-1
CASSPRWRDTEAFF
TGTGCCAGCTCACCCCGGTGGCGTGACACTGAGGCTTTCTTT
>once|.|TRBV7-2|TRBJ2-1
CASSLGGTVRHEQFF
TGTGCCAGCAGCTTAGGGGGGACTGTACGTCATGAGCAGTTCTTC
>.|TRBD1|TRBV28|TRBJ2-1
CASRGQGRNEQFF
TGTGCCAGCAGGGGACAGGGACGGAATGAGCAGTTCTTC
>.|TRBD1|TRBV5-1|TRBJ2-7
CASSFRTGTGQEQYF
TGCGCCAGCAGTTTCCGAACCGGGACAGGGCAGGAGCAGTACTTC
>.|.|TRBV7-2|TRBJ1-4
CASSLGLWQANEKLFF
TGTGCCAGCAGCTTAGGGTTGTGGCAAGCTAACGAAAAACTGTTTTTT
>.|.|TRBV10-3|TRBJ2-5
CAISPSEETQYF
TGTGCCATCAGCCCCAGCGAAGAGACCCAGTACTTC
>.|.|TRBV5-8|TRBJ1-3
CASSSRTSSSGNTIYF
TGTGCCAGCAGCTCCCGGACGTCGAGCTCTGGAAACACCATATATTTT
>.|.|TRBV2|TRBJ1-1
CASSLQIEDEAFF
TGTGCCAGCAGCCTCCAGATAGAGGATGAAGCTTTCTTT
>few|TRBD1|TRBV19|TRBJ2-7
CASSMTGISYEQYF
TGTGCCAGTAGTATGACAGGGATCTCCTACGAGCAGTACTTC
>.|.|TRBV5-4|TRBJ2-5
CASSPSRGEETQYF
TGTGCCAGCAGCCCGAGCAGGGGCGAGGAGACCCAGTACTTC
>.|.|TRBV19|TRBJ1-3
CASSMGGSSGNTIYF
TGTGCCAGTAGTATGGGCGGGAGCTCTGGAAACACCATATATTTT
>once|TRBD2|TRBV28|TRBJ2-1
CASRNAGAGFSYNEQFF
TGTGCCAGCAGAAACGCCGGAGCGGGGTTCTCCTACAATGAGCAGTTCTTC